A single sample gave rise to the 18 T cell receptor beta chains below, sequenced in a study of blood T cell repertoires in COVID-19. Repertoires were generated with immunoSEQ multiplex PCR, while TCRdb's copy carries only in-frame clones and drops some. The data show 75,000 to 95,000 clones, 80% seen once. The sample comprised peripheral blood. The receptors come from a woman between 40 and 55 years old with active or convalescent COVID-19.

The CDR3 loop reads CAISFGGRNTEAFF. The CDR3 nucleotides read TGTGCCATCAGTTTCGGGGGGCGGAACACTGAAGCTTTCTTT. The rearrangement uses TRBV10-3 and TRBJ1-1; D might be TRBD1 (6 bases). The germline gives CDR1 ENHRY, CDR2 SYGVKD. With 5 bases removed from V and 1 base from J, the gap between germline ends came to 11 bases. The CDR3 consists of 14 residues.

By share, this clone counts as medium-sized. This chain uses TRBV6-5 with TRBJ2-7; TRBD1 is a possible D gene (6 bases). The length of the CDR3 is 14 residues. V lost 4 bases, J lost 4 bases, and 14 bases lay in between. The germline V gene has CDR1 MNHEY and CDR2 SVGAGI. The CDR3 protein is CASSLSIQGYEQYF. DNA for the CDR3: TGTGCCAGCAGTTTGTCCATCCAGGGGTACGAGCAGTACTTC.

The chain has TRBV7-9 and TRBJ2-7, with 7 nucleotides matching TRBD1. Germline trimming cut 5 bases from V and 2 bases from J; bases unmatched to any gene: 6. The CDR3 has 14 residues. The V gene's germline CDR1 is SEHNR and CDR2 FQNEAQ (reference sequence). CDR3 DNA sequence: TGTGCCAGCAGCGTGACCGACAGGGCCTACGAGCAGTACTTC. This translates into CASSVTDRAYEQYF.

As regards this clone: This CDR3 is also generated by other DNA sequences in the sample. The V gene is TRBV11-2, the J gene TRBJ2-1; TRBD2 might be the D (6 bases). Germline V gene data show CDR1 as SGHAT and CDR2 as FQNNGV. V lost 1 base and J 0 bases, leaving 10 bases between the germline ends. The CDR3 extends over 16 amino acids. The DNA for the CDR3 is TGTGCCAGCAGCTTAGTGCGGGGTAGCTCCTACAATGAGCAGTTCTTC. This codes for CASSLVRGSSYNEQFF.

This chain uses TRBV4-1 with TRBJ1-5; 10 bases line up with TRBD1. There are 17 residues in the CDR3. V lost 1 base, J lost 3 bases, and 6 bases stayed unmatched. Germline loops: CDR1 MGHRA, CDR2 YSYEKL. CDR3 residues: CASSQGTGGSYNQPQHF. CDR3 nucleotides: TGCGCCAGCAGCCAAGGGACAGGGGGTTCATACAATCAGCCCCAGCATTTT.

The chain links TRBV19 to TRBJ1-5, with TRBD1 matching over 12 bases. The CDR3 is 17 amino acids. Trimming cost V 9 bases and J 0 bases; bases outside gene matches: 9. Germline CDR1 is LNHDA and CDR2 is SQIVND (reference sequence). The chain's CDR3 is CASSIGTGGGSNQPQHF. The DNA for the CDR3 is TGTGCCAGCTCTATCGGGACAGGGGGCGGTAGCAATCAGCCCCAGCATTTT.

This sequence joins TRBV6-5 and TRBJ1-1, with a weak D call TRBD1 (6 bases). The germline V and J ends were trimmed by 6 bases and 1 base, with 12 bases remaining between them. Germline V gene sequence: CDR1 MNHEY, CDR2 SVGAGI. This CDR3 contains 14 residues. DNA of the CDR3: TGTGCCAGCAGCCGCAGGGGACCGAACACTGAAGCTTTCTTT. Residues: CASSRRGPNTEAFF.

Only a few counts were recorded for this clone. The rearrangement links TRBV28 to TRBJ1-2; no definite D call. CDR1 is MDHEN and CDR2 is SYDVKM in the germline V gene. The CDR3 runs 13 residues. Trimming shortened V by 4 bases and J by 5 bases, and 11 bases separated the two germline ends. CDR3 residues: CASSSRPEYGYTF. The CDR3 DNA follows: TGTGCCAGCAGTTCGCGTCCGGAGTATGGCTACACCTTC.

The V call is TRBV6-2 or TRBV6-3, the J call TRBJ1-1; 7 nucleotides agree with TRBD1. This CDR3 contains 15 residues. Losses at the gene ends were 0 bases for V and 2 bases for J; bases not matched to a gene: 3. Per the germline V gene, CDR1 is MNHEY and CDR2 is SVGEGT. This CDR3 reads CASSYSRQGNTEAFF. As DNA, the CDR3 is TGTGCCAGCAGTTACTCTCGACAGGGTAACACTGAAGCTTTCTTT.

The CDR3 region has the DNA TGTGCCAGCAGCTTAGCGCCCGGGACAGGGGATCCCTACGAGCAGTACTTC. It yields the protein CASSLAPGTGDPYEQYF. The rearrangement joins TRBV7-9 to TRBJ2-7; 10 nucleotides align to TRBD1. In germline, CDR1 is SEHNR, CDR2 FQNEAQ (reference sequence). J gave up 2 bases and V 0 bases, and 7 bases lay outside the gene matches. CDR3 length: 17 amino acids.

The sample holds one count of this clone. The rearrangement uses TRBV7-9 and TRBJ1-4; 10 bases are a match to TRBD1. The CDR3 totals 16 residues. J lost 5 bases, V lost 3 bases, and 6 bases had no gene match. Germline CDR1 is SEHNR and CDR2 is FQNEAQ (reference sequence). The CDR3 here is CASSFAPGQGNEKLFF. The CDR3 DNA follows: TGTGCCAGCAGCTTCGCCCCGGGACAGGGGAATGAAAAACTGTTTTTT.

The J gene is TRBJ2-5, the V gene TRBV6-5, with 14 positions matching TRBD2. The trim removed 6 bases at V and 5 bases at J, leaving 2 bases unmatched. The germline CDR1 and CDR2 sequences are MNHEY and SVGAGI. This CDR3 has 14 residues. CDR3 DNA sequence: TGTGCCAGCAGCCGGACTAGCGGGGGGGAGACCCAGTACTTC. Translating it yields CASSRTSGGETQYF.

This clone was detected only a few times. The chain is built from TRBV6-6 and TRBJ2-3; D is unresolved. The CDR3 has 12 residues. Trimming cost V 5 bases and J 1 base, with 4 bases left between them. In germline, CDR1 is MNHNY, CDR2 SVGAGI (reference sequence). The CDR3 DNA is TGTGCCAGCAGTCCGGGCACAGATACGCAGTATTTT. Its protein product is CASSPGTDTQYF.

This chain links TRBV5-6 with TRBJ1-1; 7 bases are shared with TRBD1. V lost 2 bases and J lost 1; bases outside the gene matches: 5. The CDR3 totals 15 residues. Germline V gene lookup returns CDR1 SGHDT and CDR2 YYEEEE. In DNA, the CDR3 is TGTGCCAGCAGCTTAACCCCAGGGGGGAACACTGAAGCTTTCTTT. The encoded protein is CASSLTPGGNTEAFF.

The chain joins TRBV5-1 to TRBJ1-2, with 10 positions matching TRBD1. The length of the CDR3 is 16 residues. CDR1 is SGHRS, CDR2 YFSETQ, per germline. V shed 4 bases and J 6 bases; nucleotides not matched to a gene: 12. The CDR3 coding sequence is TGCGCCAGCAGCACCCGGGAGACAGGGGGCGCCGATGGCTACACCTTC. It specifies CASSTRETGGADGYTF.

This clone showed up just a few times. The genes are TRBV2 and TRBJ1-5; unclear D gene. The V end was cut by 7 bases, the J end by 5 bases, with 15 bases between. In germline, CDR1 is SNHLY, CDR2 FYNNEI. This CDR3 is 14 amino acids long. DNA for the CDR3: TGTGCCAGCATGAGGGCCGGAGGGCATCAGCCCCAGCATTTT. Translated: CASMRAGGHQPQHF.

The CDR3 sequence: CASSPGKTVYETDTQYF. CDR3 nucleotides: TGTGCCAGCTCACCCGGAAAAACAGTCTACGAAACAGATACGCAGTATTTT. This chain connects TRBV18 to TRBJ2-3; D remains ambiguous. V was shortened by 3 bases and J by 3 bases, with 19 bases between the two germline ends. Germline V lookup: CDR1 KGHSH, CDR2 LQKENI. The CDR3 has 17 residues. Supplemented by reference TRBV18 and TRBJ2-3, the full variable domain reads NAGVMQNPRHLVRRRGQEARLRCSPMKGHSHVYWYRQLPEEGLKFMVYLQKENIIDESGMPKERFSAEFPKEGPSILRIQQVVRGDSAAYFCASSPGKTVYETDTQYFGPGTRLTVL.

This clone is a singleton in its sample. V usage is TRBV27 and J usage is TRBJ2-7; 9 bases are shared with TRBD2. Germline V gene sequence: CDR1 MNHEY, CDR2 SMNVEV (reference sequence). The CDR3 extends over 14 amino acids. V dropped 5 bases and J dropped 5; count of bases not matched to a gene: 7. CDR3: CASSRGRAGDEQYF. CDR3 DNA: TGTGCCAGCAGTCGCGGGAGGGCCGGGGACGAGCAGTACTTC.